This T cell receptor (beta chain) appears in the sequencing data of a study of shared clonotypes between healthy human individuals. Regarding the study as a whole: Only blood underwent sampling, and tissue repertoires likely differ.

Authors' methods: In the immunoSEQ data, sequences were junction-only and lacked quality scores, so filtering differed. TCRdb's table, derived via immunoSEQ multiplex PCR, lists solely in-frame clones and lacks some. V and J calls and clone size are as listed in that table; D and trimming were resolved from the DNA. The sample consists of roughly 2 million clones, roughly 94% of them appearing once. The V gene lost 0 bases and the J gene lost 4 bases, with 14 bases spanning the gap. In germline, CDR1 is SGHAT, CDR2 FQNNGV. The CDR3 runs 16 residues. Healthy adults negative for HIV, lacking recent acute infections or vaccinations, served as donors. Adult Caucasians living in Nashville, Tennessee made up all of the donors. In regard to this clone: The antigen is unknown.

J is TRBJ2-3 and V is TRBV11-2; perhaps TRBD1 as D (6 bases). The receptor comes from a man aged 18-30 years in good health. The sample was naive CD4+ T cells sorted from blood. The sample's subset: CD45RA+ positively selected. CDR3 nucleotides: TGTGCCAGCAGCTTAGACAGGGGCGCCCGAGCAGATACGCAGTATTTT. It specifies CASSLDRGARADTQYF.